This TCR beta chain was sequenced during a study of blood T cell repertoires in COVID-19. This CDR3 spans 13 amino acids. The junction had 8 bases not matched to a gene; V was cut back by 6 bases and J by 15 bases. The germline V gene encodes CDR1 MNHEY and CDR2 SVGAGI. In the study's own analysis: Amplification from reference gene primers served as the basis for estimated nucleated cell counts. TCRdb's copy holds only in-frame clones and misses some; the assay was immunoSEQ multiplex PCR. From that table come the V and J calls and clone size; the DNA was used to work out D and trimming. The sample shows approximately 80,000 clones, approximately 85% of them seen only once.

The specimen was peripheral blood. The chain joins TRBV6-5 to TRBJ1-6, with 10 bases matching TRBD1. The receptor's source is a man aged 45-60 years with COVID-19, enrolled during active disease. CDR3 residues: CASSPGTGALLHF. The CDR3 nucleotides read TGTGCCAGCAGCCCCGGGACAGGGGCCCTCCTCCACTTT.